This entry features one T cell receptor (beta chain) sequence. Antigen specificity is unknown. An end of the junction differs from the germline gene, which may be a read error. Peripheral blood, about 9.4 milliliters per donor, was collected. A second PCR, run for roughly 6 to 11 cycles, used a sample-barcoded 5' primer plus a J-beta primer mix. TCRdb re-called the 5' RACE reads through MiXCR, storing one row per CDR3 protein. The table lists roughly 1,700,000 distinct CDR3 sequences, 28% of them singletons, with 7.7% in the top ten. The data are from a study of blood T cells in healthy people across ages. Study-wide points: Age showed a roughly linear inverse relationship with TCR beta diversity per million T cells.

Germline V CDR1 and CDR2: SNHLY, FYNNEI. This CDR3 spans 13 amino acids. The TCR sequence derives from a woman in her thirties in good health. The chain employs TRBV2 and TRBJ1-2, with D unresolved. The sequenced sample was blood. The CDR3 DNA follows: TGTGCCAGCAGTAAAGCTCTTGACTATGGCTACACCTTC. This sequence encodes CASSKALDYGYTF.